This T cell receptor beta chain came from a study of T cell responses to AZD1222 COVID-19 vaccine. General observations from the study: Spike-wide vaccine-associated CD4 TCRs dominated at 160-218 and 743-854. Variant regions that are unmutated are reportedly the target of nearly half of spike-specific TCRs.

Sequencing used immunoSEQ multiplex PCR; TCRdb keeps in-frame clones, though not all of them. The repertoire holds over 110,000 clones, with under 90% as singletons. V was trimmed by 6 bases and J by 4 bases, leaving 18 bases between them. The V gene's germline CDR1 is MNHEY and CDR2 SVGEGT. The CDR3 length is 15 residues. This clone was recorded once. Antigen specificity is unknown. The chain links TRBV6-2 or TRBV6-3 to TRBJ1-1; TRBD1 might be the D (5 bases). The sequence was obtained from an adult who received the AZD1222 COVID-19 vaccine. This sample comprised peripheral blood, obtained 28 days after the second AZD1222 dose. The CDR3 DNA sequence: TGTGCCAGCAGCAACTCCAGGGTAGCGGGCACTGAAGCTTTCTTT. Amino acid sequence: CASSNSRVAGTEAFF.